This T cell receptor (beta chain) was sequenced for a study of cytomegalovirus exposure and HLA in healthy donors. Across the whole study: A subsequent analysis stated that the roughly 130 validation repertoires were run on the same platform as the 650 to 850 first-cohort repertoires. Study-wide results and limits: Reports showed the classifier diagnosing cytomegalovirus status with high specificity and sensitivity. In the roughly 130 validation repertoires, a later analysis found that first-cohort TCR clusters tended to co-occur. Associated with cytomegalovirus, according to the listing, were around 160 TCR beta chains.

The repertoire was sequenced with immunoSEQ multiplex PCR; TCRdb's copy has only in-frame clones and lacks some. The top ten clones hold approximately 0.82% of a sample with about 160,000 clones, about 96% of them seen once. The V gene's germline CDR1 is MNHNY and CDR2 SVGAGI (reference sequence). V gave up 5 bases and J gave up 8 bases, with 16 bases separating them. This CDR3 comprises 13 residues. With respect to this clone: The antigen remains unidentified.

This chain links TRBV6-6 with TRBJ2-7; D gene unclear. This clonotype was obtained from a woman aged 18-29 years in good health and CMV-seronegative. The sample consisted of PBMCs. CDR3 in DNA: TGTGCCAGCAGTCCCACCTCCGAGCTCCAGCAGTACTTC. Protein: CASSPTSELQQYF.